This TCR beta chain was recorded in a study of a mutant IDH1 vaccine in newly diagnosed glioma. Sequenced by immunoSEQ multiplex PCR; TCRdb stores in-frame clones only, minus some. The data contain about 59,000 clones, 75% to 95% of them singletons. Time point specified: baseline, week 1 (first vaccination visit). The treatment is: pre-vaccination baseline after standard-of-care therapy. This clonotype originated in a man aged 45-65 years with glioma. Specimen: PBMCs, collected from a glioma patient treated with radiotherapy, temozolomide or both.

The CDR3 sequence is CASSDRGLTEAFF. CDR3 in DNA: TGTGCCAGCAGTGATCGGGGGTTGACTGAAGCTTTCTTT. The chain links TRBV6-1 to TRBJ1-1; TRBD1 is a possible D gene (5 bases). From germline, CDR1 is MNHNS and CDR2 SASEGT. The CDR3 has 13 residues. Trimming took 3 bases from V and 5 from J, leaving 10 bases between them.